The source of this T cell receptor beta chain is a study of radiotherapy plus CTLA-4 blockade in lung cancer. Background on the study: Across the patients, objective responses occurred in under 20%, and disease control in roughly 31%.

V dropped 1 base and J dropped 5; count of bases not matched to a gene: 8. Germline values: CDR1 SGDLS, CDR2 YYNGEE. The CDR3 has 15 residues. TCRdb keeps only in-frame clones here, not all; method: immunoSEQ multiplex PCR. The data show roughly 50,000 clones, approximately 90% seen once. The starting material was peripheral blood, obtained from a patient treated with radiotherapy plus ipilimumab. This TCR was recovered from a human donor with non-small cell lung cancer whose response to radiotherapy plus ipilimumab could not be evaluated. The J gene is TRBJ2-7, the V gene TRBV9, with 8 positions matching TRBD1. CDR3 region: CASSVQGDRLNEQYF. Here the CDR3 DNA reads TGTGCCAGCAGCGTACAAGGGGACAGGTTGAACGAGCAGTACTTC. Supplemented by reference TRBV9 and TRBJ2-7, the full variable domain reads DSGVTQTPKHLITATGQRVTLRCSPRSGDLSVYWYQQSLDQGLQFLIQYYNGEERAKGNILERFSAQQFPDLHSELNLSSLELGDSALYFCASSVQGDRLNEQYFGPGTRLTVT.